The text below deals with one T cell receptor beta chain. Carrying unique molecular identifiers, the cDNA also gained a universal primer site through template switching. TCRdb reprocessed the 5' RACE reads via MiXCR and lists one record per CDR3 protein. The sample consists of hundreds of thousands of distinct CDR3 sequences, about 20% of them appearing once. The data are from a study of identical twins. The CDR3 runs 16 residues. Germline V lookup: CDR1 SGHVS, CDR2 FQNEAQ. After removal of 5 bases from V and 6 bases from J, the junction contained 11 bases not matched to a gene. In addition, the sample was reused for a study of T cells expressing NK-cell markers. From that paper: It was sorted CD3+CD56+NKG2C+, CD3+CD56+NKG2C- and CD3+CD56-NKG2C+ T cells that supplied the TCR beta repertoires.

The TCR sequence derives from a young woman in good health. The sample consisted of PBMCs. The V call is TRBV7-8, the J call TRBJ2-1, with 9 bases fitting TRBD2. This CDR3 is CASSLPAGGLLNEQFF. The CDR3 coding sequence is TGTGCCAGCAGCCTCCCAGCGGGGGGCCTACTCAATGAGCAGTTCTTC.